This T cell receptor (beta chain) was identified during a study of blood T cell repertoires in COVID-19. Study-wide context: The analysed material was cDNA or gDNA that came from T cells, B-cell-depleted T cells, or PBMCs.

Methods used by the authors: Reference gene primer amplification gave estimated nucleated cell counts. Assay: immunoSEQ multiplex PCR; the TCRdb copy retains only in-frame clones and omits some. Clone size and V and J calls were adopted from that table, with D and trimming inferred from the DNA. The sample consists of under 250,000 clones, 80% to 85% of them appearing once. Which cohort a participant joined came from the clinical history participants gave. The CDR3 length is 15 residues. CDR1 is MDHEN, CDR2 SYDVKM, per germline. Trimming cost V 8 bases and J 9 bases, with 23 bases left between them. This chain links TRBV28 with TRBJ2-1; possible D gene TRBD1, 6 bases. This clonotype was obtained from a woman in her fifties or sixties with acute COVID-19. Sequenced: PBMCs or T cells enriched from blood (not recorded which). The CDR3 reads CASRWGQGEWIEQFF. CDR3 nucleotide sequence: TGTGCCAGCCGCTGGGGGCAGGGAGAATGGATTGAGCAGTTCTTC.